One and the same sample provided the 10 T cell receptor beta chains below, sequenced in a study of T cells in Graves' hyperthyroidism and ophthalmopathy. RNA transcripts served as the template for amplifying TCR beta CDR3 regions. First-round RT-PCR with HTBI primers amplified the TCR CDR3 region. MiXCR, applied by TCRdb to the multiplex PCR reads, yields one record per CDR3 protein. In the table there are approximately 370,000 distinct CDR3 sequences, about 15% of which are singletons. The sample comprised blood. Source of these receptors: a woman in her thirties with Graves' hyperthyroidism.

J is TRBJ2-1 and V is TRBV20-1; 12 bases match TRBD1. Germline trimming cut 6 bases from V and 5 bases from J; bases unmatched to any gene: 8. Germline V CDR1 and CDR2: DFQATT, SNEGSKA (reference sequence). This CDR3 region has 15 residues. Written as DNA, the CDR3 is TGCAGTGCCCTCCCGGGACAGGGGGCAAACAATGAGCAGTTCTTC. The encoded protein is CSALPGQGANNEQFF.

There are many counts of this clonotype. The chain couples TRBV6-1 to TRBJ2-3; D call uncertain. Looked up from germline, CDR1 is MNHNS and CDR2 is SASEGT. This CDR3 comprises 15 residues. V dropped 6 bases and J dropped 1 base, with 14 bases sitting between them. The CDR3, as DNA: TGTGCCAGCAGGCTTCACTCTGGTCGCACAGATACGCAGTATTTT. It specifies CASRLHSGRTDTQYF.

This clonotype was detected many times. CDR3 region: CSARDPGLETQYF. The CDR3 DNA reads TGCAGTGCTAGAGATCCAGGGCTGGAGACCCAGTACTTC. The chain combines TRBV20-1 with TRBJ2-5; tentative D call: TRBD1 (5 bases). The CDR3 totals 13 residues. Germline V CDR1 and CDR2: DFQATT, SNEGSKA (reference sequence). V lost 0 bases, J lost 5 bases, and 10 bases lay in between.

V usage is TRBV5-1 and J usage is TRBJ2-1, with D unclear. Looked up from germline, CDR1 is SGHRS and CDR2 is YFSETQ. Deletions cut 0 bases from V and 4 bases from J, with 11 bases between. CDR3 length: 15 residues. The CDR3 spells CASSLESKGYNEQFF. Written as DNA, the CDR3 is TGCGCCAGCAGCTTGGAGTCCAAAGGGTACAATGAGCAGTTCTTC.

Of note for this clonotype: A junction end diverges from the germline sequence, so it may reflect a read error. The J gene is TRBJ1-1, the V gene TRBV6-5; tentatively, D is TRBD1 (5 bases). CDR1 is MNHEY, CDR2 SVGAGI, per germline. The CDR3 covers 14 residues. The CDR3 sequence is CAGSSAGLNTEAFF. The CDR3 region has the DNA TGTGCCGGCAGTTCCGCAGGGTTAAACACTGAAGCTTTCTTT.

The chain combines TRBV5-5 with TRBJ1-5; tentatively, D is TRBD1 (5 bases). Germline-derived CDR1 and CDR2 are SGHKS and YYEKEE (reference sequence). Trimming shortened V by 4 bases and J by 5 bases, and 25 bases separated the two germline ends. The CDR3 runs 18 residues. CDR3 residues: CASSPQAHQTGQDQPQHF. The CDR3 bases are TGTGCCAGCAGCCCCCAAGCTCATCAAACAGGTCAGGATCAGCCCCAGCATTTT. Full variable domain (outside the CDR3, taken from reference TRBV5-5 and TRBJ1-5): DAGVTQSPTHLIKTRGQQVTLRCSPISGHKSVSWYQQVLGQGPQFIFQYYEKEERGRGNFPDRFSARQFPNYSSELNVNALLLGDSALYLCASSPQAHQTGQDQPQHFGDGTRLSIL.

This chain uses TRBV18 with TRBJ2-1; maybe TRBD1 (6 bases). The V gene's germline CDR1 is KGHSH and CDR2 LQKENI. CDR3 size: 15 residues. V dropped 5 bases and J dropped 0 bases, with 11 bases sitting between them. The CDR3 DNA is TGTGCCAGCTCAGCAAACAGGGTCTCCTACAATGAGCAGTTCTTC. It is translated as CASSANRVSYNEQFF. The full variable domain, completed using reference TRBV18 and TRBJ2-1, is NAGVMQNPRHLVRRRGQEARLRCSPMKGHSHVYWYRQLPEEGLKFMVYLQKENIIDESGMPKERFSAEFPKEGPSILRIQQVVRGDSAAYFCASSANRVSYNEQFFGPGTRLTVL.

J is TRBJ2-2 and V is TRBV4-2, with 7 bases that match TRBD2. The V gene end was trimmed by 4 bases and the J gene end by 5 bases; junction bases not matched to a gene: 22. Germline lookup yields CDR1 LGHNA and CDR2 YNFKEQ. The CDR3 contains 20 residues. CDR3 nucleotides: TGTGCCAGCAGCCTACGTTCTCTAGGTGGCGGGAGATGGGGTACCGGGGAGCTGTTTTTT. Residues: CASSLRSLGGGRWGTGELFF.

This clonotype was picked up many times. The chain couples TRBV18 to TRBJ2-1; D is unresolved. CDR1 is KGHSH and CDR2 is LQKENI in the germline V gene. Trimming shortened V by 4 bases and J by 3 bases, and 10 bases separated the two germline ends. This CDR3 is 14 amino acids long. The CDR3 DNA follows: TGTGCCAGCTCACGACAAGATTTCTACAATGAGCAGTTCTTC. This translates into CASSRQDFYNEQFF.

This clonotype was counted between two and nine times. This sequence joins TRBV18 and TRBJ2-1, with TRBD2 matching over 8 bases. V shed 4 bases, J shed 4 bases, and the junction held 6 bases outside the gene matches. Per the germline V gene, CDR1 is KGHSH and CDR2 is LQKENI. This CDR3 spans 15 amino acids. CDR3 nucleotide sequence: TGTGCCAGCTCACAAACTAGCGGACCTTACAATGAGCAGTTCTTC. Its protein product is CASSQTSGPYNEQFF.